This T cell receptor (beta chain) derives from a study of glioma-infiltrating T cells after dendritic cell vaccination. Patients had residual fresh-frozen tumor tissue and more than two years of survival data. Produced via immunoSEQ multiplex PCR; TCRdb's table is partial and in-frame only. Of more than 60,000 clones in the sample, 75% to 90% are singletons; the top ten hold 9.2%. CDR1 is SGHTA, CDR2 FQGNSA, per germline. This CDR3 is 14 amino acids long. V was trimmed by 1 base and J by 3 bases, leaving 9 bases between them. This chain joins TRBV7-2 and TRBJ2-5; D remains ambiguous. The source material was blood, sampled before dendritic cell vaccination. This TCR derives from a human donor with glioblastoma. The CDR3 region has the DNA TGTGCCAGCAGCTTAGTAGCCCGGGAAGAGACCCAGTACTTC. This sequence encodes CASSLVAREETQYF. The complete variable domain, with remaining parts taken from reference TRBV7-2 and TRBJ2-5, reads GAGVSQSPSNKVTEKGKDVELRCDPISGHTALYWYRQSLGQGLEFLIYFQGNSAPDKSGLPSDRFSAERTGGSVSTLTIQRTQQEDSAVYLCASSLVAREETQYFGPGTRLLVL.